These 19 T cell receptor beta chains share one sample of origin, sequenced in a study of cytotoxic CD8 clonotypes in ibrutinib-treated CLL. The method was immunoSEQ multiplex PCR; TCRdb's version includes in-frame clones alone and lacks a portion of them. The sample records some 16,000 clones, 65% to 70% being singletons. The source material was PBMCs, sampled before ibrutinib treatment. Receptor source: a human donor with chronic lymphocytic leukemia.

The V and J genes are TRBV5-4 and TRBJ1-4; TRBD1 is a possible D gene (6 bases). The length of the CDR3 is 14 residues. Trimming removed 2 bases at V and 6 bases at J, with 11 bases between. Germline V gene sequence: CDR1 SGHNT, CDR2 YYREEE (reference sequence). CDR3 DNA: TGTGCCAGCAGCTTTCTAGAGGGGGATGAAAAACTGTTTTTT. Encoded protein: CASSFLEGDEKLFF. The complete variable domain, with remaining parts taken from reference TRBV5-4 and TRBJ1-4, reads ETGVTQSPTHLIKTRGQQVTLRCSSQSGHNTVSWYQQALGQGPQFIFQYYREEENGRGNFPPRFSGLQFPNYSSELNVNALELDDSALYLCASSFLEGDEKLFFGSGTQLSVL.

This clone was observed a handful of times. The V and J genes are TRBV9 and TRBJ2-6; D ambiguous. Germline CDR1 and CDR2: SGDLS and YYNGEE. The CDR3 sequence is 19 residues long. Trimming shortened V by 4 bases and J by 0 bases, and 20 bases separated the two germline ends. CDR3 sequence: CASSPPPYTGNSGANVLTF. DNA for the CDR3: TGTGCCAGCAGCCCGCCCCCGTACACGGGTAACTCTGGGGCCAACGTCCTGACTTTC.

The chain combines TRBV6-5 with TRBJ2-3, with 10 bases aligning to TRBD2. This CDR3 region has 14 residues. Germline V lookup: CDR1 MNHEY, CDR2 SVGAGI. V dropped 6 bases and J dropped 3; count of bases not matched to a gene: 3. The CDR3 nucleotides read TGTGCCAGCAGGCGGACTAGCGGAACAGATACGCAGTATTTT. Translating it yields CASRRTSGTDTQYF.

The chain carries TRBV5-1 and TRBJ2-1; tentatively, D is TRBD2 (6 bases). Germline V lookup: CDR1 SGHRS, CDR2 YFSETQ. V gave up 3 bases and J gave up 5 bases, with 12 bases separating them. The CDR3 length is 14 residues. Here the CDR3 reads CASSSRTNHNEQFF. In DNA, the CDR3 is TGCGCCAGCAGCTCTAGGACTAACCACAATGAGCAGTTCTTC.

The chain uses TRBV4-1 and TRBJ1-3; the match to TRBD1 covers 9 bases. The V gene end was trimmed by 4 bases and the J gene end by 2 bases; junction bases not matched to a gene: 6. The CDR3 contains 16 residues. Germline loops: CDR1 MGHRA, CDR2 YSYEKL. The CDR3 coding sequence is TGCGCCAGCAGCCTATCCGGGACAGGGACTGGAAACACCATATATTTT. Translating gives CASSLSGTGTGNTIYF.

This clone has only one observation. This sequence joins TRBV29-1 and TRBJ2-5, with TRBD2 matching 7 bases. The V and J ends lost 5 bases and 5 bases, in that order; junction bases with no gene match: 11. There are 14 residues in the CDR3. Germline CDR1 and CDR2: SQVTM and ANQGSEA. The CDR3 is CSVLGWVGGETQYF. CDR3 coding DNA: TGCAGCGTTCTGGGATGGGTCGGGGGGGAGACCCAGTACTTC.

This clone was detected a few times. V and J are TRBV2 and TRBJ1-1, with D unresolved. V gave up 7 bases and J gave up 8 bases, with 8 bases separating them. The CDR3 runs to 10 residues. Germline V lookup: CDR1 SNHLY, CDR2 FYNNEI. CDR3 residues: CASNVPEAFF. CDR3 nucleotides: TGTGCCAGCAACGTACCGGAAGCTTTCTTT. The full variable domain, its missing parts supplied by reference TRBV2 and TRBJ1-1, is EPEVTQTPSHQVTQMGQEVILRCVPISNHLYFYWYRQILGQKVEFLVSFYNNEISEKSEIFDDQFSVERPDGSNFTLKIRSTKLEDSAMYFCASNVPEAFFGQGTRLTVV.

Judged by abundance, this clone is medium-sized (0.01 to 0.1%). The J gene is TRBJ1-2, the V gene TRBV5-5; 10 positions match TRBD1. The junction had 7 bases not matched to a gene; V was cut back by 3 bases and J by 5 bases. Germline V gene lookup returns CDR1 SGHKS and CDR2 YYEKEE (reference sequence). The CDR3 runs 15 residues. The CDR3 nucleotides read TGTGCCAGCAGCTCAGGGGACAGGGGTTTTTATGGCTACACCTTC. This encodes CASSSGDRGFYGYTF.

This chain joins TRBV30 and TRBJ1-6; TRBD1 is a possible D gene (5 bases). This CDR3 region has 15 residues. Per germline, CDR1 GTSNPN and CDR2 SVGIG (reference sequence). Trimming took 2 bases from V and 8 from J, leaving 16 bases between them. The CDR3 DNA follows: TGTGCCTGGAGTAGATCCGGGACTTTAGATTCACCCCTCCACTTT. It translates to CAWSRSGTLDSPLHF.

The chain joins TRBV7-9 to TRBJ2-7, with a possible D match to TRBD2 (6 bases). With 7 bases removed from V and 1 base from J, the gap between germline ends came to 8 bases. This CDR3 comprises 12 residues. Germline V CDR1 and CDR2: SEHNR, FQNEAQ (reference sequence). The CDR3 loop reads CASTGVSYEQYF. The CDR3 DNA is TGTGCCAGCACGGGGGTATCCTACGAGCAGTACTTC.

The rearrangement uses TRBV6-6 and TRBJ1-5, with D tentatively TRBD1 (5 bases). Germline assignment: CDR1 MNHNY and CDR2 SVGAGI (reference sequence). V gave up 6 bases and J gave up 4 bases, with 13 bases separating them. The CDR3 is 14 amino acids. The CDR3 DNA is TGTGCCAGCAGCGAGGGGCTAGGGAATCAGCCCCAGCATTTT. The encoded protein is CASSEGLGNQPQHF.

The chain employs TRBV28 and TRBJ1-3; D unclear. The V end lost 6 bases, the J end lost 0 bases, and 15 bases lay between the germline ends. This CDR3 has 16 residues. The germline V gene has CDR1 MDHEN and CDR2 SYDVKM. The CDR3 spells CASSRGRRSSGNTIYF. The CDR3 DNA reads TGTGCCAGCAGCCGAGGACGGAGGAGCTCTGGAAACACCATATATTTT.

A few counts support this clone. The V call is TRBV9, the J call TRBJ2-7; D is possibly TRBD1 (6 bases). From germline, CDR1 is SGDLS and CDR2 YYNGEE. V was clipped by 4 bases and J by 0 bases, with 11 bases between them. The CDR3 covers 14 residues. The CDR3 region is CASSSTGISYEQYF. As DNA, the CDR3 is TGTGCCAGCAGCTCGACAGGTATCTCCTACGAGCAGTACTTC.

This rearrangement joins TRBV4-1 to TRBJ2-7; possibly TRBD1 for D (6 bases). Germline values: CDR1 MGHRA, CDR2 YSYEKL. The CDR3 consists of 15 residues. The germline V and J ends were trimmed by 1 base and 3 bases, with 13 bases remaining between them. CDR3 nucleotide sequence: TGCGCCAGCAGCCAAGTGTTGGAGACAGGCTACGAGCAGTACTTC. Its translation: CASSQVLETGYEQYF.

The V gene is TRBV18, the J gene TRBJ2-5; a weak D match, TRBD1 (6 bases). Germline-derived CDR1 and CDR2 are KGHSH and LQKENI. This CDR3 has 16 amino acids. Trimming left V 1 base short and J 1 base short, with 13 bases between. CDR3 nucleotide sequence: TGTGCCAGCTCACCACGGGGGCTAGCATTCCAAGAGACCCAGTACTTC. As protein: CASSPRGLAFQETQYF. Supplemented by reference TRBV18 and TRBJ2-5, the full variable domain reads NAGVMQNPRHLVRRRGQEARLRCSPMKGHSHVYWYRQLPEEGLKFMVYLQKENIIDESGMPKERFSAEFPKEGPSILRIQQVVRGDSAAYFCASSPRGLAFQETQYFGPGTRLLVL.

The chain recombines TRBV15 with TRBJ2-7; TRBD2 matches at 10 bases. The germline CDR1 and CDR2 sequences are LNHNV and YYDKDF (reference sequence). This CDR3 comprises 15 residues. J lost 5 bases, V lost 1 base, and 5 bases had no gene match. CDR3: CATSRVGTSADEQYF. The CDR3 DNA reads as TGTGCCACCAGCAGAGTCGGGACTAGCGCCGACGAGCAGTACTTC.

The chain is built from TRBV28 and TRBJ2-7, with TRBD1 matching over 7 bases. V lost 4 bases, J lost 2 bases, and 8 bases stayed unmatched. The germline V gene has CDR1 MDHEN and CDR2 SYDVKM. CDR3 size: 15 residues. The CDR3 nucleotides read TGTGCCAGCAGTTCACCTCCAGACAGGGCCTACGAGCAGTACTTC. It yields the protein CASSSPPDRAYEQYF.

This clone was detected only a few times. CDR3 coding DNA: TGTGCCAGCAGCCGGACGGACAGGGCTAACGAGCAGTACTTC. Its translation: CASSRTDRANEQYF. The chain is built from TRBV27 and TRBJ2-7; 8 bases fit TRBD1. This CDR3 is 14 amino acids long. The J segment lost 5 bases and the V segment lost 6 bases, leaving 9 bases of the junction unmatched. Germline V gene lookup returns CDR1 MNHEY and CDR2 SMNVEV (reference sequence).

The genes are TRBV18 and TRBJ2-3; 9 nucleotides agree with TRBD2. Per germline, CDR1 KGHSH and CDR2 LQKENI. Trimming took 0 bases from V and 5 from J; bases not matched to a gene: 6. The CDR3 runs 16 residues. CDR3 sequence (DNA): TGTGCCAGCTCACCACCGCGCGGGGGGGCCTTAGATACGCAGTATTTT. It encodes CASSPPRGGALDTQYF.